The clone carrying this TCR beta chain was detected only a few times. The antigen is unknown. These data come from a study of spatial heterogeneity in lung cancer. Looking at the study overall: Raw reads contained each unique TCR and UMI combination more than ten times on average.

Findings of the study overall: Whereas they appeared in blood less at follow-up, ubiquitous expanded tumor TCRs appeared there more at resection.

TCR cDNA molecules each had a unique molecular identifier. TCRdb re-called the 5' RACE reads with MiXCR, one entry per CDR3 protein. The sample has around 60,000 distinct CDR3 sequences; roughly 7.9% are singletons. Time point denoted: sample taken at primary tumor resection. No cell sorting; template was whole RNA from tumor, lung tissue or PBMC. The donors, fewer than 95 patients with untreated early-stage non-small cell lung cancer, provided the samples. The clonotype was recovered from a female donor with early-stage non-small cell lung cancer. The material was PBMCs, obtained at surgery.

CDR3 DNA: TGTGCCAGCAGCTTCTTCGGGGGGTCAGGGCTGGCTCAGCCCCAGCATTTT. It translates to CASSFFGGSGLAQPQHF. The chain uses TRBV7-9 and TRBJ1-5; perhaps TRBD1 as D (5 bases). With 3 bases removed from V and 6 bases from J, the gap between germline ends came to 21 bases. Germline CDR1 and CDR2: SEHNR and FQNEAQ (reference sequence). This CDR3 has 17 residues.